The T cell receptor beta chain under discussion was sequenced for a study of response to subunit inactivated influenza vaccine (dated by TCRdb to the late 2010s). About the study as a whole: To follow how T cells responded to a trivalent subunit inactivated influenza vaccine, the researchers relied on deep quantitative profiling of the T cell receptor repertoire.

This clonotype was detected only a few times. Which antigen it targets is not known. Base qualities are missing; no much larger clone stands one base away. As encoded in the germline V gene, CDR1 is SGHVS while CDR2 is FQNEAQ. Measured from the cysteine to the phenylalanine, the CDR3 is 15 residues long. The entry retains the CDR3 DNA only, 45 bases that are in frame from base 1. Here V drops 1 base and J drops 3 bases, and the junction holds 3 bases not matched to any gene. Library construction relied on RT-PCR. For sequencing, an Illumina HiSeq 2500 was employed. In-frame beta chains were kept once TCRdb had trimmed the public reads at Q25 with fastp and called clones with MiXCR. A single entry per CDR3 protein holds the most common genes and DNA from its merged rows. In this sample the table shows 150,000 to 200,000 distinct CDR3 sequences, about 10% of which occur a single time. Of the sample, approximately 35% falls within the top ten clones.

Paper-wide results and their limitations: The authors suggested that each seasonal influenza vaccination may recruit only a limited number of new T cells.

Sample: CD8+ T cells sorted from PBMCs, taken less than 25 months after vaccination. This clonotype originated in a man between 50 and 69 years old who received an inactivated influenza vaccine. Donor details come from another sample of the same person, matched by shared clones. The V and J segments used are TRBV7-8 and TRBJ2-1; the central 7 bases match TRBD1. The CDR3 here reads CASSLGGQSYNEQFF. The nucleotide sequence reads as follows: TGTGCCAGCAGCTTAGGGGGACAGAGCTACAATGAGCAGTTCTTC. This CDR3, with the reference TRBV7-8 and TRBJ2-1 proteins standing in past its ends, gives the full variable domain GAGVSQSPRYKVAKRGQDVALRCDPISGHVSLFWYQQALGQGPEFLTYFQNEAQLDKSGLPSDRFFAERPEGSVSTLKIQRTQQEDSAVYLCASSLGGQSYNEQFFGPGTRLTVL.